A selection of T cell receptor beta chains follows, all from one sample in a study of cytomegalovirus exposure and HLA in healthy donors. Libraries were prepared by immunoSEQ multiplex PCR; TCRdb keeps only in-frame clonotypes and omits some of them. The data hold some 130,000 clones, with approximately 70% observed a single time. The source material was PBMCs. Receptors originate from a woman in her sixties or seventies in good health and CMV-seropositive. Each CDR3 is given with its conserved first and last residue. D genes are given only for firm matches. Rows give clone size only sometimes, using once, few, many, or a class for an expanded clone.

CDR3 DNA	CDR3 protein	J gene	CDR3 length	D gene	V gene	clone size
TGCGCCAGCAGCTTGAGTGGGGGGTTGAATGAAAAACTGTTTTTT	CASSLSGGLNEKLFF	TRBJ1-4	15	.	TRBV5-1	few
TGTGCCAGCAGTTTTAGTCCAGGGGAACAGCCCCAGCATTTT	CASSFSPGEQPQHF	TRBJ1-5	14	.	TRBV27	.
TGTGCCAGCAGCTCTCCAGGGGGACCCTACAATGAGCAGTTCTTC	CASSSPGGPYNEQFF	TRBJ2-1	15	TRBD1	TRBV2	.
TGTGCCAGCAGTTATATGAGGAACACTGAAGCTTTCTTT	CASSYMRNTEAFF	TRBJ1-1	13	.	TRBV6-5	few
TGTGCCAGCAGTTACTCGCCAGCGGGGTCCTACGAGCAGTACTTC	CASSYSPAGSYEQYF	TRBJ2-7	15	TRBD2	TRBV6-6	.
TGTGCCAGCAGCGTAGGGGCCATATCCCCCCAGGAGACCCAGTACTTC	CASSVGAISPQETQYF	TRBJ2-5	16	.	TRBV9	few
TGTGCCAGTAGTATAGAGGACATCTTCTACAATGAGCAGTTCTTC	CASSIEDIFYNEQFF	TRBJ2-1	15	.	TRBV19	.
TGTGCCAGCAGTTTGGGACAGCTGAACACTGAAGCTTTCTTT	CASSLGQLNTEAFF	TRBJ1-1	14	TRBD1	TRBV7-2	once
TGTGCCAGCAGCCGAGGCGGCAGAGCTTTCTTT	CASSRGGRAFF	TRBJ1-1	11	.	TRBV5-8	.
TGTGCCAGCAGTTTTGGAGGGGGAGGGCAAGAGACCCAGTACTTC	CASSFGGGGQETQYF	TRBJ2-5	15	.	TRBV28	once
TGTGCCAGCAGTGATCAGGCAGGGGATCTCCACGAGCAGTACTTC	CASSDQAGDLHEQYF	TRBJ2-7	15	.	TRBV6-1	.
TGTGCCAGCAGCGGCAACTCCGGGACAGGGAATGGCTACACCTTC	CASSGNSGTGNGYTF	TRBJ1-2	15	TRBD1	TRBV9	.
TGTGCCAGCAGCTTAGTGACGGGTTTTGACATTCAGTACTTC	CASSLVTGFDIQYF	TRBJ2-4	14	.	TRBV7-8	once
TGCGCCAGCAGCCTGTCCGGGACTAGCGGGATGGATGAGCAGTTCTTC	CASSLSGTSGMDEQFF	TRBJ2-1	16	TRBD2	TRBV5-1	.
TGTGCCAGCAGCTTAGCGGGAGCCATGAACATTCAGTACTTC	CASSLAGAMNIQYF	TRBJ2-4	14	.	TRBV7-9	.
TGTGCCTGGAGGACCCGCGGTGGGAGACACAATGAGCAGTTCTTC	CAWRTRGGRHNEQFF	TRBJ2-1	15	.	TRBV30	.
TGTGCCACCAGCAGAGACAGCCAGGGGTCTTATGGCTACACCTTC	CATSRDSQGSYGYTF	TRBJ1-2	15	.	TRBV15	.
TGTGCCACCAGCAGAGGCAACGCGAAACCGGCAGATACGCAGTATTTT	CATSRGNAKPADTQYF	TRBJ2-3	16	.	TRBV15	.
TGCGCCAGCAGCCGAACAGGGCAGAGCAATCAGCCCCAGCATTTT	CASSRTGQSNQPQHF	TRBJ1-5	15	.	TRBV4-1	.
TGTGCCAGCAGCCCCCTGGAGCGCCCCCCGGGGGGAAACACCATATATTTT	CASSPLERPPGGNTIYF	TRBJ1-3	17	.	TRBV9	.
TGTGCCAGCAGTGGTAAGGGAGGATCCTACGAGCAGTACTTC	CASSGKGGSYEQYF	TRBJ2-7	14	.	TRBV6-5	few
TGTGCCAGCAGCACTATCACAGGCCTGGGGAATGAAAAACTGTTTTTT	CASSTITGLGNEKLFF	TRBJ1-4	16	.	TRBV27	once